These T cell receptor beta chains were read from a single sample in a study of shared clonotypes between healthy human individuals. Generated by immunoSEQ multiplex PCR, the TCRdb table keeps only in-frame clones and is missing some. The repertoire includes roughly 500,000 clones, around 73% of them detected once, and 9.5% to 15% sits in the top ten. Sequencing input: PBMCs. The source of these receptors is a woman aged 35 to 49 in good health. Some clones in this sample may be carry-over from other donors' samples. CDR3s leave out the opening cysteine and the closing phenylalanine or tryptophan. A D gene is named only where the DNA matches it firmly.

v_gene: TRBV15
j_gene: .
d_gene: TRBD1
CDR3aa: ATSSPGQGVSEQY

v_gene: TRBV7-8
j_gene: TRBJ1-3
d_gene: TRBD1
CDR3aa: ASSSRDRRRSGNTIY

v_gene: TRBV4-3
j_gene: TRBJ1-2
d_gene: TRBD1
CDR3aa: ASSQDRQGAFRGYT

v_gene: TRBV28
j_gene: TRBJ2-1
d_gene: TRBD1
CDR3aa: ASSNYLTGGADEQF

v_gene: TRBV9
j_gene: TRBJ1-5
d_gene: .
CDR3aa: ASSDKNRGRADNQPQH

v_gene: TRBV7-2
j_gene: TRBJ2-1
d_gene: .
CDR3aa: ASSLVSRGKYNEQF

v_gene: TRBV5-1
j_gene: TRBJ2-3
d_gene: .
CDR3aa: ASSLEGYHTDTQY

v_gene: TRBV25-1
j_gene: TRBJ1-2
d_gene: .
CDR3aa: ASSELGGETYTYGYT

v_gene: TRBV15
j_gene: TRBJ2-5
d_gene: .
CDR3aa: ATSRDLGEAETQY

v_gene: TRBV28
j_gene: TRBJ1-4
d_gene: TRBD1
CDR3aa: ASSMGQGEYEKLF

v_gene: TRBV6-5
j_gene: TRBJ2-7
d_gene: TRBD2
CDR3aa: ASSGLASKAYEQY

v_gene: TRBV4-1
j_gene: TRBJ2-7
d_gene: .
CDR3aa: ASSLSYMSPGEQY

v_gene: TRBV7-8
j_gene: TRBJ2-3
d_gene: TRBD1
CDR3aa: ASSHHMGQGPTDTQY

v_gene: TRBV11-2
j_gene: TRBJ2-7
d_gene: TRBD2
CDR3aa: ASSPSGLAATYEQY

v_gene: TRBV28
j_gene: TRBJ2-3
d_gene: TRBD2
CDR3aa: ASSSLSRTSGSTDTQY

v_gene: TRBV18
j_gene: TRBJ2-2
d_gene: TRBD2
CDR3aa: ASSLASGTGELF

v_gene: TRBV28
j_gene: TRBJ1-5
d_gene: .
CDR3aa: ASSWGSGNSNQPQH

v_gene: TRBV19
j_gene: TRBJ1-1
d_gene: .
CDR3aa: ASSQYMNTEAF

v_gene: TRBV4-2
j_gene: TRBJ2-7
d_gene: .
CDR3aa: ASSQDLTLPYEQY

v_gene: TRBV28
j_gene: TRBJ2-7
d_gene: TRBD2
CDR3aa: ASSLRTRSYEQY

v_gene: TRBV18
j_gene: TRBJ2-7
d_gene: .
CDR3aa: ASSPGGGLLGEQY

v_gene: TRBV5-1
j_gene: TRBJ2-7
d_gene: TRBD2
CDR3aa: ASSLGTSGTYEQY

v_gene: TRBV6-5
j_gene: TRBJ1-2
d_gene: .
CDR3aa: ASKRGPANYGYT

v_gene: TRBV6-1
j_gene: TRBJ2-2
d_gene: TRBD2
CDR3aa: ASSGIAGRGTGELF

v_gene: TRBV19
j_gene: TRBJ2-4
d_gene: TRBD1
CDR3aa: ASTPNRGGIQY

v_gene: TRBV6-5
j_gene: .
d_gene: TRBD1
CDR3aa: ASRRQGEQY

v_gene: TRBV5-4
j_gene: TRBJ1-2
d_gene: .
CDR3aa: ASHLEPSYGYT

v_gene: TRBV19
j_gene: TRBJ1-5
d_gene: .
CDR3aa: ASSIGYGFGNQPQH

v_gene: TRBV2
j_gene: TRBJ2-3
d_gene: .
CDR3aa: ASSELLSTDTQY

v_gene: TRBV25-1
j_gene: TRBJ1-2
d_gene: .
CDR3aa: ASSDVEQSYGYT

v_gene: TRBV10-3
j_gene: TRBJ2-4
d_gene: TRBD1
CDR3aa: AISEGGQLAKNIQY

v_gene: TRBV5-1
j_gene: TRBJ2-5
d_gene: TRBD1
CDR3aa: ASSSEGQATETQY

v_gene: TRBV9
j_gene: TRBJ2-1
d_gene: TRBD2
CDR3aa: ASSARTSANNEQF

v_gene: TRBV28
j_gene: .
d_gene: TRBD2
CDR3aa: ASGQWAGALLEQY

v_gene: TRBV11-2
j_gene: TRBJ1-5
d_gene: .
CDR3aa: ASSPSLSQPQH

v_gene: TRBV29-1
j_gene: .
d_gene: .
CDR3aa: SVGSWYEQY

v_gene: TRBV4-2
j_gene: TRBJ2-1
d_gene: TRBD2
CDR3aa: ASSLRTSGSVLSYNEQF

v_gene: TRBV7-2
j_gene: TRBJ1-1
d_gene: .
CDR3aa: ASSLVGSNTEAF

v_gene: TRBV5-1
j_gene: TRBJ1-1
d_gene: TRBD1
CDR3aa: ASGTGDLIGNTEAF

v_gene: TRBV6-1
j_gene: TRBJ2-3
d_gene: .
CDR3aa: ASSESLATSTDTQY

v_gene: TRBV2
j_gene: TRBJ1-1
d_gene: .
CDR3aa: ASSEQWGTEAF

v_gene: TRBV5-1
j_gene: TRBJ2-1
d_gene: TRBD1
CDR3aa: ASSLGPTGGWF

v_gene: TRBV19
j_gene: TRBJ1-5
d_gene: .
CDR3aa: ASSIDQVQPQH

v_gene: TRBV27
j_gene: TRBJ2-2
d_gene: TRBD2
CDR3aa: ASSSGLAETGELF

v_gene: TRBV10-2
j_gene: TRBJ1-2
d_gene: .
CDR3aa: ASSPQDSFYGYT